This entry lists 24 T cell receptor beta chains sequenced from one sample in a study of blood T cell repertoires in COVID-19. The table came from immunoSEQ multiplex PCR; TCRdb's copy has only in-frame clones and leaves some out. The sample includes approximately 200,000 clones, about 95% of them seen just once. Source material: peripheral blood. The receptor source for this set is a man aged 25 to 40 with COVID-19, enrolled during active disease.

The V and J genes are TRBV6-6 and TRBJ2-5; TRBD1 matches at 11 bases. The CDR3 covers 17 residues. The junction had 13 bases not matched to a gene; V was cut back by 8 bases and J by 2 bases. The germline gives CDR1 MNHNY, CDR2 SVGAGI (reference sequence). CDR3 sequence: CASCQWSGTGGQETQYF. CDR3 sequence (DNA): TGTGCCAGCTGTCAATGGTCTGGGACAGGGGGACAAGAGACCCAGTACTTC.

The chain has TRBV10-3 and TRBJ2-7; 9 nucleotides line up with TRBD1. Per the germline V gene, CDR1 is ENHRY and CDR2 is SYGVKD. V trimming: 6 bases; J trimming: 1 base; junction bases outside the gene matches: 7. The CDR3 runs 15 residues. The CDR3 region is CAIREDRGFSYEQYF. In DNA form, the CDR3 reads TGTGCCATCAGGGAGGACAGGGGATTTTCCTACGAGCAGTACTTC.

The chain couples TRBV6-5 to TRBJ2-7, with 8 bases identical to TRBD1. The CDR3 loop spans 14 amino acids. Germline V gives CDR1 MNHEY, CDR2 SVGAGI. V gave up 5 bases and J gave up 0 bases; unmatched junction bases: 3. Here the CDR3 DNA reads TGTGCCAGCAGTCGACAGGGGAGCTCCTACGAGCAGTACTTC. Protein: CASSRQGSSYEQYF.

V usage is TRBV6-6 and J usage is TRBJ2-5; D may be TRBD2 (5 bases). Germline V CDR1 and CDR2: MNHNY, SVGAGI (reference sequence). Deletions cut 3 bases from V and 4 bases from J, with 9 bases between. The length of the CDR3 is 13 residues. The CDR3, as DNA: TGTGCCAGCAGTTATCCCAGCGGAGAGACCCAGTACTTC. The encoded protein is CASSYPSGETQYF.

This chain joins TRBV2 and TRBJ1-1; a weak D match, TRBD1 (5 bases). Per the germline V gene, CDR1 is SNHLY and CDR2 is FYNNEI. Trimming stripped 5 bases from V and 4 bases from J, with 8 bases between. CDR3 length: 12 residues. The CDR3 bases are TGTGCCAGCAGTAAACAGGTCACTGAAGCTTTCTTT. Translating gives CASSKQVTEAFF.

The table lists this clone with a count of one. The chain recombines TRBV9 with TRBJ1-5; D is undetermined. Germline CDR1 reads SGDLS; CDR2 reads YYNGEE. The CDR3 length is 15 residues. V was pared by 0 bases and J by 5 bases, with 12 bases between. CDR3 in DNA: TGTGCCAGCAGCGTAGCTACGTTGGAGGATCAGCCCCAGCATTTT. As protein: CASSVATLEDQPQHF.

The J gene is TRBJ1-2, the V gene TRBV5-4, with D perhaps matching TRBD1 (6 bases). The ends were cut back, 4 bases at V and 7 bases at J, with 17 bases in the middle. The germline V gene has CDR1 SGHNT and CDR2 YYREEE (reference sequence). This CDR3 contains 14 residues. The CDR3 region has the DNA TGTGCCAGCAGCACGGGGGGGGGCCAGGGTGGCTACACCTTC. Its protein product is CASSTGGGQGGYTF.

J is TRBJ2-3 and V is TRBV9; D not certain. With 1 base removed from V and 2 bases from J, the gap between germline ends came to 5 bases. Germline V gene lookup returns CDR1 SGDLS and CDR2 YYNGEE. The CDR3 totals 13 residues. CDR3 amino acids: CASSVSPTDTQYF. In DNA, the CDR3 is TGTGCCAGCAGCGTAAGCCCCACAGATACGCAGTATTTT.

The rearrangement joins TRBV13 to TRBJ2-7; 10 positions match TRBD2. The length of the CDR3 is 14 residues. After removal of 2 bases from V and 5 bases from J, the junction contained 3 bases not matched to a gene. Per the germline V gene, CDR1 is PRHDT and CDR2 is FYEKMQ (reference sequence). CDR3 nucleotide sequence: TGTGCCAGCAGCTTATCTAGCGGGGGCGACGAGCAGTACTTC. Protein: CASSLSSGGDEQYF.

The rearrangement links TRBV19 to TRBJ1-6; 9 bases fit TRBD1. The length of the CDR3 is 15 residues. V dropped 5 bases and J dropped 7; count of bases not matched to a gene: 6. Germline assignment: CDR1 LNHDA and CDR2 SQIVND (reference sequence). CDR3 sequence (DNA): TGTGCCAGTAGTGTCGGGACAGGGAGCAATTCACCCCTCCACTTT. Translation: CASSVGTGSNSPLHF.

The chain combines TRBV5-1 with TRBJ2-1, with TRBD1 matching 10 bases. The length of the CDR3 is 15 residues. The junction had 11 bases not matched to a gene; V was cut back by 7 bases and J by 7 bases. Germline CDR1 reads SGHRS; CDR2 reads YFSETQ. CDR3 sequence: CASCQGTGEVNEQFF. The CDR3 DNA reads as TGCGCCAGCTGCCAAGGGACAGGGGAGGTTAATGAGCAGTTCTTC.

This clone was recorded only once. In DNA, the CDR3 is TGTGCCAGCAGCTTAGTCGAGGACACTGAAGCTTTCTTT. Protein product: CASSLVEDTEAFF. This chain joins TRBV7-9 and TRBJ1-1; D unresolved. CDR1 and CDR2 (germline): SEHNR, FQNEAQ (reference sequence). The V gene lost 1 base and the J gene lost 3 bases, with 6 bases spanning the gap. The CDR3 consists of 13 residues.

A note on this clone: An end of the junction differs from the germline gene, which may be a read error. This rearrangement joins TRBV12-3 or TRBV12-4 to TRBJ2-2, with D possibly matching TRBD1 (5 bases). The CDR3 sequence is 13 residues long. In nucleotides, the CDR3 is TGTGCCAGTCGTGACAGCACGACCGTGGAGCTGTTTTTT. This gives the protein CASRDSTTVELFF.

This clone was counted only a few times. This sequence joins TRBV30 and TRBJ1-5; TRBD1 might be the D (5 bases). The CDR3 sequence is 15 residues long. The germline V gene has CDR1 GTSNPN and CDR2 SVGIG (reference sequence). The CDR3 loop is CAGGAWPLSNQPQHF. The CDR3 DNA is TGTGCAGGAGGGGCTTGGCCCCTTTCCAATCAGCCCCAGCATTTT. The full variable domain, rest sourced from reference TRBV30 and TRBJ1-5, is SQTIHQWPATLVQPVGSPLSLECTVEGTSNPNLYWYRQAAGRGLQLLFYSVGIGQISSEVPQNLSASRPQDRQFILSSKKLLLSDSGFYLCAGGAWPLSNQPQHFGDGTRLSIL.

This clone was detected only once. The CDR3 protein is CASSQTGVNEKLFF. DNA for the CDR3: TGTGCCAGCAGCCAGACAGGGGTGAATGAAAAACTGTTTTTT. J is TRBJ1-4 and V is TRBV3-1 (or the pseudogene TRBV3-2); 8 positions agree with TRBD1. With 3 bases clipped from V and 5 bases from J, the junction kept 2 bases outside the gene matches. The CDR3 extends over 14 amino acids. Germline CDR1 LGHDT, CDR2 YNNKEL (reference sequence).

DNA for the CDR3: TGTGCCAGCAGTAACGGGGGGGGGACCCAAGAGACCCAGTACTTC. It codes for CASSNGGGTQETQYF. The chain has TRBV6-5 and TRBJ2-5, with TRBD2 matching 8 bases. CDR3 length: 15 residues. Trimming took 5 bases from V and 1 from J; bases not matched to a gene: 6. The germline CDR1 and CDR2 sequences are MNHEY and SVGAGI.

This chain connects TRBV6-6 to TRBJ2-7; possibly TRBD2 for D (5 bases). The CDR3 loop spans 15 amino acids. Germline-derived CDR1 and CDR2 are MNHNY and SVGAGI (reference sequence). V was cut by 6 bases and J by 0 bases, with 15 bases left in between. The CDR3 coding sequence is TGTGCCAGCAGGGGAGCCGACATTCCCTCCTACGAGCAGTACTTC. This codes for CASRGADIPSYEQYF.

The rearrangement joins TRBV19 to TRBJ2-2, with 7 bases matching TRBD1. The V segment lost 5 bases and the J segment 4 bases; nucleotides outside the gene matches: 10. The CDR3 consists of 16 residues. The germline gives CDR1 LNHDA, CDR2 SQIVND (reference sequence). CDR3 bases: TGTGCCAGTAGTCCCTTCTTGGGACAGTCCACCGGGGAGCTGTTTTTT. It yields the protein CASSPFLGQSTGELFF.

This clone occurred once. The V gene is TRBV4-2, the J gene TRBJ1-2; D possibly corresponds to TRBD1 (5 bases). Trimming removed 1 base from V and 3 bases from J, with 12 bases in between. CDR1 LGHNA and CDR2 YNFKEQ come from the germline V gene. This CDR3 spans 15 amino acids. The CDR3 reads CASSQVVGGHYGYTF. The CDR3 DNA reads as TGTGCCAGCAGCCAAGTCGTGGGGGGACACTATGGCTACACCTTC.

The chain recombines TRBV4-1 with TRBJ2-7; D remains unclear. The V end was cut by 0 bases, the J end by 2 bases, with 5 bases between. The CDR3 spans 13 residues. CDR1 and CDR2 from the germline V gene are MGHRA and YSYEKL. Here the CDR3 reads CASSQDRTYEQYF. In DNA, the CDR3 is TGCGCCAGCAGCCAAGACAGAACCTACGAGCAGTACTTC.

The chain has TRBV7-9 and TRBJ1-3; D is possibly TRBD1 (6 bases). The germline V gene encodes CDR1 SEHNR and CDR2 FQNEAQ (reference sequence). V was clipped by 2 bases and J by 0 bases, with 17 bases between them. The CDR3 contains 18 residues. The CDR3 DNA reads TGTGCCAGCAGCTTAATTAGGACGGGGACAAACTCTGGAAACACCATATATTTT. The encoded protein is CASSLIRTGTNSGNTIYF.

V gene TRBV19 combines with J gene TRBJ1-2, with a possible D match to TRBD1 (5 bases). Deletions cut 5 bases from V and 2 bases from J, with 9 bases between. Germline V gives CDR1 LNHDA, CDR2 SQIVND (reference sequence). The CDR3 runs to 13 residues. CDR3 sequence reads: CASSLQENYGYTF. The CDR3 DNA is TGTGCCAGTAGTCTACAGGAGAACTATGGCTACACCTTC.

The chain carries TRBV6-5 and TRBJ2-7, with D maybe TRBD2 (6 bases). Germline values: CDR1 MNHEY, CDR2 SVGAGI. V was cut by 6 bases and J by 4 bases, with 10 bases left in between. The CDR3 spans 12 residues. CDR3 residues: CASSRGTYEQYF. DNA of the CDR3: TGTGCCAGCAGCCGAGGGACTTACGAGCAGTACTTC.

This clone was detected only once. This rearrangement joins TRBV5-1 to TRBJ1-3, with D perhaps TRBD1 (6 bases). The CDR3 covers 15 residues. Between the trimmed V and J ends, which lost 0 bases and 2 bases, there was a span of 9 bases. The germline V gene has CDR1 SGHRS and CDR2 YFSETQ. CDR3 loop: CASSLGTDPGNTIYF. CDR3 DNA: TGCGCCAGCAGCTTGGGGACAGACCCTGGAAACACCATATATTTT.